These T cell receptor beta chains were read from a single sample in a study of blood T cell repertoires in COVID-19. Repertoires were generated with immunoSEQ multiplex PCR, while TCRdb's copy carries only in-frame clones and drops some. The sample holds roughly 160,000 clones, approximately 88% seen once. Sequences were obtained from peripheral blood. These receptors were obtained from a man between 18 and 35 years old with active or convalescent COVID-19. CDR3s include the opening cysteine and the closing phenylalanine or tryptophan. The D gene is left open where the match is weak. The size of a clone is reported for some rows only, either as once, few or many, or as a class for expanded clones.

size: NA
V: TRBV7-9
D: NA
J: TRBJ1-1
CDR3: CASSKQTNTEAFF
DNA: TGTGCCAGCAGCAAACAGACGAACACTGAAGCTTTCTTT

size: once
V: TRBV28
D: TRBD1
J: TRBJ2-1
CDR3: CASSFGLGTGFNEQFF
DNA: TGTGCCAGCAGTTTCGGGCTGGGGACAGGGTTCAATGAGCAGTTCTTC

size: NA
V: TRBV28
D: NA
J: TRBJ1-1
CDR3: CASRFGHGNTEAFF
DNA: TGTGCCAGCAGATTCGGACACGGGAACACTGAAGCTTTCTTT

size: NA
V: TRBV28
D: TRBD1
J: TRBJ1-5
CDR3: CATLTGGAYQPQHF
DNA: TGTGCCACCCTTACAGGGGGCGCCTATCAGCCCCAGCATTTT

size: NA
V: TRBV3-1/TRBV3-2
D: TRBD1
J: TRBJ2-6
CDR3: CASSRETGAGANVLTF
DNA: TGTGCCAGCAGCCGAGAGACAGGGGCGGGGGCCAACGTCCTGACTTTC

size: NA
V: TRBV19
D: NA
J: TRBJ2-1
CDR3: CASSIRPGRPFF
DNA: TGTGCCAGTAGTATTCGGCCAGGAAGGCCGTTCTTC

size: NA
V: TRBV29-1
D: TRBD1
J: TRBJ1-4
CDR3: CSVPDRGRNEKLFF
DNA: TGCAGCGTTCCTGACAGGGGCCGGAATGAAAAACTGTTTTTT

size: NA
V: TRBV5-5
D: TRBD1
J: TRBJ2-7
CDR3: CASSLGQGGFSYEQYF
DNA: TGTGCCAGCAGCTTGGGACAAGGGGGCTTTAGCTACGAGCAGTACTTC

size: NA
V: TRBV19
D: TRBD1
J: TRBJ2-1
CDR3: CASSIGTGGVEQFF
DNA: TGTGCCAGTAGTATTGGGACAGGGGGCGTCGAGCAGTTCTTC

size: many
V: TRBV19
D: TRBD1
J: TRBJ1-2
CDR3: CASSTYLRDREYGYTF
DNA: TGTGCCAGTAGTACATACCTCCGGGACAGGGAATATGGCTACACCTTC

size: NA
V: TRBV28
D: NA
J: TRBJ2-4
CDR3: CASSPGVGGKNIQYF
DNA: TGTGCCAGCAGTCCAGGCGTGGGTGGCAAAAACATTCAGTACTTC

size: NA
V: TRBV5-8
D: TRBD2
J: TRBJ2-3
CDR3: CASSRGLAGDLSTDTQYF
DNA: TGTGCCAGCAGCAGGGGACTAGCGGGAGACCTCAGCACAGATACGCAGTATTTT

size: NA
V: TRBV10-3
D: NA
J: TRBJ2-2
CDR3: CAISEEQGDTGELFF
DNA: TGTGCCATCAGTGAGGAGCAAGGAGACACCGGGGAGCTGTTTTTT

size: NA
V: TRBV10-2
D: NA
J: TRBJ1-5
CDR3: CASSRAGREPQHF
DNA: TGCGCCAGCAGTCGGGCAGGGAGGGAACCCCAGCATTTT

size: NA
V: TRBV29-1
D: TRBD1
J: TRBJ1-1
CDR3: CSVVPGQGYTEAFF
DNA: TGCAGCGTGGTCCCGGGACAGGGTTACACTGAAGCTTTCTTT

size: once
V: TRBV4-1
D: TRBD2
J: TRBJ2-1
CDR3: CASSQESGSYNEQFF
DNA: TGCGCCAGCAGCCAAGAAAGCGGGAGCTACAATGAGCAGTTCTTC